These T cell receptor beta chains were read from a single sample in a study of blood T cell repertoires in COVID-19. Libraries were prepared by immunoSEQ multiplex PCR; TCRdb keeps only in-frame clonotypes and omits some of them. This sample yields some 200,000 clones, of which about 89% are seen a single time; 2.5% to 4% belongs to the top ten. Sample: peripheral blood. The receptors here all came from a man between 65 and 80 years old with acute or convalescent COVID-19. CDR3s include the opening cysteine and the closing phenylalanine or tryptophan. D genes are given only for firm matches. Only part of the rows carry a size: once, few, many, or a class if the clone is expanded.

J gene	clone size	D gene	V gene	CDR3 protein	CDR3 DNA
TRBJ2-1	once	.	TRBV14	CASSQGGAYNEQFF	TGTGCCAGCAGCCAAGGCGGAGCGTACAATGAGCAGTTCTTC
TRBJ1-5	.	.	TRBV29-1	CSVGVAGRDQPQHF	TGCAGCGTTGGGGTGGCAGGGAGGGATCAGCCCCAGCATTTT
TRBJ2-7	.	TRBD1	TRBV7-9	CASSSAGTGGGGQYF	TGTGCCAGCAGCTCCGCCGGGACAGGGGGCGGCGGGCAGTACTTC
TRBJ2-3	.	.	TRBV27	CASKLVRGDTQYF	TGTGCCAGCAAGCTAGTCCGGGGGGATACGCAGTATTTT
TRBJ1-1	.	.	TRBV6-5	CASSYSRGGTEAFF	TGTGCCAGCAGTTACTCAAGGGGTGGGACTGAAGCTTTCTTT
TRBJ2-3	.	.	TRBV7-3	CASSLMRPGSGTDTQYF	TGTGCCAGCAGCTTAATGCGGCCCGGGTCTGGCACAGATACGCAGTATTTT
TRBJ2-5	.	.	TRBV7-8	CASSSRRTDQETQYF	TGTGCCAGCAGCAGCCGACGGACAGACCAAGAGACCCAGTACTTC
TRBJ2-7	.	.	TRBV6-5	CASSYSVREDYEQYF	TGTGCCAGCAGTTACTCGGTCAGGGAAGACTACGAGCAGTACTTC
TRBJ2-7	.	TRBD2	TRBV5-1	CASSNLLAGVAEQYF	TGCGCCAGCAGCAACCTACTAGCGGGAGTTGCCGAGCAGTACTTC
TRBJ1-5	once	.	TRBV28	CASSPQGRSQPQHF	TGTGCCAGCAGTCCACAGGGTCGGAGTCAGCCCCAGCATTTT
TRBJ2-1	.	TRBD2	TRBV13	CASSLPGGDEQFF	TGTGCCAGCAGCCTCCCGGGAGGTGATGAGCAGTTCTTC
TRBJ1-6	.	TRBD1	TRBV14	CASSPTGSGSPLHF	TGTGCCAGCAGCCCGACAGGGTCAGGTTCACCCCTCCACTTT
TRBJ2-1	.	.	TRBV19	CASSTPGAGSYNEQFF	TGTGCCAGTAGTACCCCCGGAGCGGGTTCCTACAATGAGCAGTTCTTC
TRBJ1-1	once	.	TRBV19	CASSMGDTLPKTEAFF	TGTGCCAGTAGTATGGGGGACACCCTCCCGAAGACTGAAGCTTTCTTT
TRBJ1-5	.	.	TRBV5-6	CASSFQGAGSNQPQHF	TGTGCCAGCAGCTTTCAGGGTGCCGGGAGCAATCAGCCCCAGCATTTT
TRBJ2-7	few	.	TRBV5-1	CASSLGRVRYEQYF	TGCGCCAGCAGCTTGGGGCGGGTACGCTACGAGCAGTACTTC
TRBJ1-1	.	.	TRBV4-2	CASSRDQGPGTEAFF	TGTGCCAGCAGCCGCGACCAGGGGCCGGGGACTGAAGCTTTCTTT
TRBJ1-2	.	.	TRBV30	CAWSRGAAGESYTF	TGTGCCTGGAGTCGGGGGGCCGCGGGTGAGAGCTACACCTTC
TRBJ2-7	.	TRBD2	TRBV9	CASSVGALADYEQYF	TGTGCCAGCAGCGTAGGGGCGCTAGCGGACTACGAGCAGTACTTC
TRBJ1-6	.	.	TRBV2	CASSPGQWPALHF	TGTGCCAGCAGTCCCGGACAGTGGCCGGCCCTCCACTTT
TRBJ2-7	once	.	TRBV2	CASREEFYDEQYF	TGTGCCAGCAGGGAGGAGTTTTACGACGAGCAGTACTTC
TRBJ2-1	few	TRBD2	TRBV5-1	CASSFSGNNEQFF	TGCGCCAGCAGCTTTAGCGGGAACAATGAGCAGTTCTTC
TRBJ2-2	once	TRBD1	TRBV10-3	CAISEGRDRDVTGELFF	TGTGCCATCAGTGAGGGACGGGACAGGGATGTTACCGGGGAGCTGTTTTTT
TRBJ2-2	.	TRBD2	TRBV7-8	CASSSLLAGGRANTGELFF	TGTGCCAGCAGCTCACTACTAGCGGGGGGGCGCGCGAACACCGGGGAGCTGTTTTTT
TRBJ2-1	.	TRBD2	TRBV5-1	CASSGGVGTSGSNEQFF	TGCGCCAGCAGCGGGGGAGTGGGGACTAGCGGGAGCAATGAGCAGTTCTTC
TRBJ2-2	.	TRBD1	TRBV19	CASSAGTGGGGELFF	TGTGCCAGTAGTGCCGGGACAGGGGGCGGCGGGGAGCTGTTTTTT
TRBJ1-2	.	.	TRBV12-5	CASAGGVDGYTF	TGTGCTAGTGCCGGAGGGGTTGATGGCTACACCTTC
TRBJ2-3	.	TRBD2	TRBV18	CASSPRTSEGTDTQYF	TGTGCCAGCTCACCAAGGACTAGCGAAGGCACAGATACGCAGTATTTT
TRBJ1-2	.	.	TRBV5-4	CASRASGGMVYGYTF	TGTGCCAGCAGGGCCTCCGGGGGGATGGTCTATGGCTACACCTTC
TRBJ2-7	.	TRBD2	TRBV7-2	CASSLVPSGGLTGSEQYF	TGTGCCAGCAGCTTAGTGCCTAGCGGGGGGCTAACGGGGAGCGAGCAGTACTTC
TRBJ2-7	.	TRBD1	TRBV2	CASSEGQEDEQYF	TGTGCCAGCAGTGAGGGACAGGAGGACGAGCAGTACTTC
TRBJ1-3	.	.	TRBV7-8	CASSLGSGAFSGNTIYF	TGTGCCAGCAGCCTAGGGAGCGGGGCTTTCTCTGGAAACACCATATATTTT
TRBJ1-6	.	TRBD1	TRBV7-9	CASSGQGRSPLHF	TGTGCCAGCAGCGGACAGGGGCGATCACCCCTCCACTTT
TRBJ2-1	.	TRBD2	TRBV7-2	CASSLGLAGTYNEQFF	TGTGCCAGCAGCCTGGGACTAGCGGGTACCTACAATGAGCAGTTCTTC
TRBJ2-3	.	.	TRBV7-8	CASSSWTAEFTDTQYF	TGTGCCAGCAGCTCCTGGACAGCCGAGTTCACAGATACGCAGTATTTT
TRBJ2-1	.	.	TRBV5-4	CASSLDYRSSYNEQFF	TGTGCCAGCAGCTTGGACTACCGCAGCTCCTACAATGAGCAGTTCTTC
TRBJ1-5	.	.	TRBV18	CASSPGAGINQPQHF	TGTGCCAGCTCACCAGGGGCAGGGATCAATCAGCCCCAGCATTTT
TRBJ1-6	few	.	TRBV6-1	CASSEGLDSPLHF	TGTGCCAGCAGTGAAGGGCTAGACTCACCCCTCCACTTT
TRBJ2-3	.	TRBD2	TRBV12-5	CASGSGAGGPSTDTQYF	TGTGCTAGTGGCTCGGGCGCGGGGGGGCCGTCAACAGATACGCAGTATTTT
TRBJ2-5	.	.	TRBV19	CASSMRPYQETQYF	TGTGCCAGTAGTATGCGGCCGTACCAAGAGACCCAGTACTTC
TRBJ1-5	.	.	TRBV11-3	CASSLDLRGTQPQHF	TGTGCCAGCAGCTTAGATCTCCGGGGTACTCAGCCCCAGCATTTT
TRBJ1-2	.	.	TRBV28	CASSSPIRGGYTF	TGTGCCAGCAGTTCCCCGATCCGAGGAGGCTACACCTTC